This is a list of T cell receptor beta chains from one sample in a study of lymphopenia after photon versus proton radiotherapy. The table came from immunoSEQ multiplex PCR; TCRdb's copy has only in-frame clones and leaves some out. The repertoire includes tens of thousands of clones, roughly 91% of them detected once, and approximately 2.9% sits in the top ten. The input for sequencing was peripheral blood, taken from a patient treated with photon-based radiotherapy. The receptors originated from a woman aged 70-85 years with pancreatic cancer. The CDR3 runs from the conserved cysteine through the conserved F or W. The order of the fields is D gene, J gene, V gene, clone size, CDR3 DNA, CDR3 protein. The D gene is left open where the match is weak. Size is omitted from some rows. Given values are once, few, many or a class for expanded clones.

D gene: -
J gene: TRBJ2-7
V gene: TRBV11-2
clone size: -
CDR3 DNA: TGTGCCAGCAGCTTACTCTACGAGCAGTACTTC
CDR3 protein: CASSLLYEQYF

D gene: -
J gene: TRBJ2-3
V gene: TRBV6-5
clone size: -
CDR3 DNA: TGTGCCAGCAGTTTACAGAGCCTAGGCGCAGATACGCAGTATTTT
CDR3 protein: CASSLQSLGADTQYF

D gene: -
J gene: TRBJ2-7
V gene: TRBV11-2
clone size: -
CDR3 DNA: TGTGCCAGCAGCTTAGATGGGAGTTTCCGAGGGTACGAGCAGTACTTC
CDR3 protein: CASSLDGSFRGYEQYF

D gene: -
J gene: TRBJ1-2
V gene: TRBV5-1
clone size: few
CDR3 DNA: TGCGCCAGCAGAAGGGAGGGAGGGGACTATGGCTACACCTTC
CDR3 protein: CASRREGGDYGYTF

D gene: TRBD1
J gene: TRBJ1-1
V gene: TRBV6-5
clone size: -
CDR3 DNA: TGTGCCAGCAGGGGAGGACAGGGGAACACTGAAGCTTTCTTT
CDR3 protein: CASRGGQGNTEAFF

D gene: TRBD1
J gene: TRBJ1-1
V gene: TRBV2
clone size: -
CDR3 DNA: TGTGCCAGCAGTTACATTACCGGGACAGGGAGCGGGGCTTTCTTT
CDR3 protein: CASSYITGTGSGAFF

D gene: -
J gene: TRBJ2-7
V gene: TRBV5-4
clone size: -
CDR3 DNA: TGTGCCAGCAGCTTCTCCTCACCCCCCTACGAGCAGTACTTC
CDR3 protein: CASSFSSPPYEQYF

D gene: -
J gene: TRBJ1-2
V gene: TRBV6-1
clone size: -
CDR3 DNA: TGTGCCAGCAGTGAAATAGGTCCGAATGGCTACACCTTC
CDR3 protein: CASSEIGPNGYTF

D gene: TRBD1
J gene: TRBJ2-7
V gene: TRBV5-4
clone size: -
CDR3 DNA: TGTGCCAGCAGCCCCGGGACAGAGCTCTACGAGCAGTACTTC
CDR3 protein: CASSPGTELYEQYF

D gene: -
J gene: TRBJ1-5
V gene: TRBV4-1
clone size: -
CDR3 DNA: TGCGCCAGCAGCCAGGAGGGGGATCCTAGGCGCAATCAGCCCCAGCATTTT
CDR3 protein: CASSQEGDPRRNQPQHF

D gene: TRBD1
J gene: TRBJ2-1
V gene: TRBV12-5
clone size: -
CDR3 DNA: TGTGCTAGTGGTTTGGTGCTGACAGGGATCTACAATGAGCAGTTCTTC
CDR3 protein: CASGLVLTGIYNEQFF

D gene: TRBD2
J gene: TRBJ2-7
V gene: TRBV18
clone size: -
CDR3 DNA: TGTGCCAGCTCACCGGCGGGACTAGCGGTATACGAGCAGTACTTC
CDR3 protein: CASSPAGLAVYEQYF

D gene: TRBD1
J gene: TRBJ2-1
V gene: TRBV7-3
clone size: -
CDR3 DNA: TGTGCCAGCAGTTTGGACAGGGACAATGAGCAGTTCTTC
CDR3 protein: CASSLDRDNEQFF

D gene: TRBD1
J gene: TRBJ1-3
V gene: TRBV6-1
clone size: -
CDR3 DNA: TGTGCCAGTAAAAAAACAGGGGTCTCTGGAAACACCATATATTTT
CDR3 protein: CASKKTGVSGNTIYF

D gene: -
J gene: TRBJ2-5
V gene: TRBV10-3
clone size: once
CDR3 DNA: TGTGCCACCGAGGGTCAGGCGGAGACCCAGTACTTC
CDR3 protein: CATEGQAETQYF

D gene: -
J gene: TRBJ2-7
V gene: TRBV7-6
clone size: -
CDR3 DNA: TGTGCCAGCAGCCCCGGGACATTAGGGGGTGAGCAGTACTTC
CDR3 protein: CASSPGTLGGEQYF

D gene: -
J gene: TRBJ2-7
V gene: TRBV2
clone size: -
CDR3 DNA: TGTGCCAGCAGTGAGGATAGGGTGGGGCAGTACTTC
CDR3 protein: CASSEDRVGQYF

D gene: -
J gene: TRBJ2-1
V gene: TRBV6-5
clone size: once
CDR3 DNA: TGTGCCAGCAGTTACGCCTTCTCGAGCTCCTACAATGAGCAGTTCTTC
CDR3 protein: CASSYAFSSSYNEQFF

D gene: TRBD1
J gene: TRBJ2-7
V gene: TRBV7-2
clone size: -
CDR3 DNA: TGTGCCAGCAGCTTTATACAGGGGGATTCCTACGAGCAGTACTTC
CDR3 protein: CASSFIQGDSYEQYF

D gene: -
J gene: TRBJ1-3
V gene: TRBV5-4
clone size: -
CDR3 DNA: TGTGCCAGCAGGCCACAACAGGGAAACACCATATATTTT
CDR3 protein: CASRPQQGNTIYF

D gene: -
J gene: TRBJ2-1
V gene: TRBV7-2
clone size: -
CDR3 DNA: TGTGCCAGCAGCCCGAAAACCAGGAGCTCCTACAATGAGCAGTTCTTC
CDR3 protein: CASSPKTRSSYNEQFF

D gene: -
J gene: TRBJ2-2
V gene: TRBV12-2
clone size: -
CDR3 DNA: TGTGCAAGTCGCGAACCTCTCAGCCAGACAGGGTGTACCGGGGAGCTGTTTTTT
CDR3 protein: CASREPLSQTGCTGELFF

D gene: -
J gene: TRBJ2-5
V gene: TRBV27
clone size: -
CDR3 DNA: TGTGCCAGCAGTCCAGGGATCGTAGAGACCCAGTACTTC
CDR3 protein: CASSPGIVETQYF

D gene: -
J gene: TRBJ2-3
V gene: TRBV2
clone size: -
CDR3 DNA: TGTGCCAGCAGTGTACATTTTAGCACAGATACGCAGTATTTT
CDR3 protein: CASSVHFSTDTQYF

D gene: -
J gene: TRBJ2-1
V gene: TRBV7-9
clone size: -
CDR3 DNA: TGTGCCAGCAGCTTAGGCCATCGCAATGAGCAGTTCTTC
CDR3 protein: CASSLGHRNEQFF

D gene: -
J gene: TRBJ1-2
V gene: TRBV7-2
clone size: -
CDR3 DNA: TGTGCCAGCAGCACAGGGCCGACATTCAATGGCTACACCTTC
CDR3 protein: CASSTGPTFNGYTF

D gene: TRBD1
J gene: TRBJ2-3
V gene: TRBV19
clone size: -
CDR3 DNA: TGTGCCAGTAGCACCCAGGGGGCGGATACGCAGTATTTT
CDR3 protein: CASSTQGADTQYF

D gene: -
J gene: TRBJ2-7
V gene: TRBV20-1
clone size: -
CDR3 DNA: TGCAGTGGTAGCCGCCAGTACGAGCAGTACTTC
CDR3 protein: CSGSRQYEQYF

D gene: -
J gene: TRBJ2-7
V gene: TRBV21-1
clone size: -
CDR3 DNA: TGTGCCAGCAGTACGAGGGGGCATAACTACGAGCAGTACTTC
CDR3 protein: CASSTRGHNYEQYF

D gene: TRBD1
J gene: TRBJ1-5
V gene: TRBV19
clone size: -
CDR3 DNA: TGTGCCAGTAGGACCTCACAGGGGGCGCGATGGTACAATCAGCCCCAGCATTTT
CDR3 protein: CASRTSQGARWYNQPQHF

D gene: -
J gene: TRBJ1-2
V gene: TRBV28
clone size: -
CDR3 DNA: TGTGCCAGCAGTTTGGGGCAGCACTATGGCTACACCTTC
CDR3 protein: CASSLGQHYGYTF

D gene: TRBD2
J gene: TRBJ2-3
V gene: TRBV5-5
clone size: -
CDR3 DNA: TGTGCCAGCACCGAAGGGACTAGCGGGAGGGGTGCAGATACGCAGTATTTT
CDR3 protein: CASTEGTSGRGADTQYF

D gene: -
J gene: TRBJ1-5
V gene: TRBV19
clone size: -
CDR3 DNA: TGTGCCAGTAGTTCTGGCGTGACTACCGCGGAGCCCCAGCATTTT
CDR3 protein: CASSSGVTTAEPQHF

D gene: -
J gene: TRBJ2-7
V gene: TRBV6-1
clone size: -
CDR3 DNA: TGTGCCAGCAGTGGGAGTTACGAGCAGTACTTC
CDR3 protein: CASSGSYEQYF

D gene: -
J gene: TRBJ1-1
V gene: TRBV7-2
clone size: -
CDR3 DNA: TGTGCCAGCAGCTTAGGGGGAGGGGGGAACACTGAAGCTTTCTTT
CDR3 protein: CASSLGGGGNTEAFF

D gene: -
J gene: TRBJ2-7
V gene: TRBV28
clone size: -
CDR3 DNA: TGTGCCAGCAGCCTGACAGGGACTGCCTACGAGCAGTACTTC
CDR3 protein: CASSLTGTAYEQYF

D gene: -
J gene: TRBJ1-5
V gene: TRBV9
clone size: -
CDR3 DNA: TGTGCCAGCAGCGTAGCGGCGGGGTGGCCCCAGCATTTT
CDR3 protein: CASSVAAGWPQHF

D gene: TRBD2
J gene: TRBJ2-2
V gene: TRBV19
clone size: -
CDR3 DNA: TGTGCCAGTAGCCCCACGCTAGCGGGAGTGGTCGGGGAGCTGTTTTTT
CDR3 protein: CASSPTLAGVVGELFF

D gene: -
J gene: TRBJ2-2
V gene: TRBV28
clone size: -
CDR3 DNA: TGTGCCAGCAGTTTAGGAAACACCGGGGAGCTGTTTTTT
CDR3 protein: CASSLGNTGELFF

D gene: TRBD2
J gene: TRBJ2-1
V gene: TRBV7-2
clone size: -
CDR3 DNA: TGTGCCAGCAGCTTAGGTGCGGGAGGGCCGGTTTATGAGCAGTTCTTC
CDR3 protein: CASSLGAGGPVYEQFF

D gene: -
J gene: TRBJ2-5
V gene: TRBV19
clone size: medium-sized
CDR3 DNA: TGTGCCAGTAGTCCGCGGCGGGCGGAGACCCAGTACTTC
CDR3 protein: CASSPRRAETQYF

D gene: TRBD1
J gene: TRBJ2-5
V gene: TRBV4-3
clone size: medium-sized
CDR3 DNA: TGCGCCAGCAGCCAAGAGACAGGGACCCTACAAGAGACCCAGTACTTC
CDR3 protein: CASSQETGTLQETQYF

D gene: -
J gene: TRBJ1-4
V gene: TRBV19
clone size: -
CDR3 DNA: TGTGCCAGTACGTCCGGACAGTCTAGGGAAAAACTGTTTTTT
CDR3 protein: CASTSGQSREKLFF

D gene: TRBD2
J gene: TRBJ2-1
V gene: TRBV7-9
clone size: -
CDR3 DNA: TGTGCCAGCAGATCCGGGACTACGAACTACAATGAGCAGTTCTTC
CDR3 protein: CASRSGTTNYNEQFF

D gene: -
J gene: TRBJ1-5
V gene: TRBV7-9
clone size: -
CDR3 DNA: TGTGCCAGCAGCTTAGGGGGCAGGGATCAGCCCCAGCATTTT
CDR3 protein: CASSLGGRDQPQHF

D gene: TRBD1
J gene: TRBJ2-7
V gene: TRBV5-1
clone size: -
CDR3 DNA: TGCGCCAGCAAGACAGGGCCCAAGTACGAGCAGTACTTC
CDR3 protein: CASKTGPKYEQYF

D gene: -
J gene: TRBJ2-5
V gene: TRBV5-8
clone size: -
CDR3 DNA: TGTGCCAGCAGCCTGGGGCTAGCGACCATCCAAGAGACCCAGTACTTC
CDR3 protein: CASSLGLATIQETQYF

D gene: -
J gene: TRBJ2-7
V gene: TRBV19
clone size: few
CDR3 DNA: TGTGCCAGTAGTACACGGACGGTCGCGGTCGACGAGCAGTACTTC
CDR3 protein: CASSTRTVAVDEQYF

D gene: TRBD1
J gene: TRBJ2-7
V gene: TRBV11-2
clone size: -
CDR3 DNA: TGTGCCAGCAGCCCGATGGACAGGGGTGAGCAGTACTTC
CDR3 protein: CASSPMDRGEQYF

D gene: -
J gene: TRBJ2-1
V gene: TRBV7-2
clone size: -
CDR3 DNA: TGTGCCAGCAGCTTAGCTTTGTGGGCTGAGCAGTTCTTC
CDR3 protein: CASSLALWAEQFF

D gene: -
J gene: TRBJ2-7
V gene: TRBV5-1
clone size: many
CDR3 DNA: TGCGCCAGCAGCTTGGTAGCTGGTTCTGCCTACGAGCAGTACTTC
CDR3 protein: CASSLVAGSAYEQYF

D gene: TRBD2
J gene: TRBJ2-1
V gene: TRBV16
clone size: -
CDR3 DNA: TGTGCCAGCAGCCTTCTGGGGGGGTCCTACAATGAGCAGTTCTTC
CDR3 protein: CASSLLGGSYNEQFF

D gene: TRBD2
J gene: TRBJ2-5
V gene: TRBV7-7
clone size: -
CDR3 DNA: TGTGCTAGCAGCCCCTGGGAGGGGCCAGAGACCCAGTACTTC
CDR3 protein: CASSPWEGPETQYF

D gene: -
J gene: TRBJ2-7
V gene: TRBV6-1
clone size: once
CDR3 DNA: TGTGCCAGCAGTGAAGAAAGGACAGTGTTGCACGAGCAGTACTTC
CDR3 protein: CASSEERTVLHEQYF

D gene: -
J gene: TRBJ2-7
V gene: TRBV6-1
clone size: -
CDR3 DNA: TGTGCCAGCAGTGAAGTAGGTAGCTTGGGCTACGAGCAGTACTTC
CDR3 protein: CASSEVGSLGYEQYF

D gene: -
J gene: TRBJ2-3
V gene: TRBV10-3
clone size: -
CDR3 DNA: TGTGCCATCAGTGAGGAAGGGGGCACAGATACGCAGTATTTT
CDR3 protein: CAISEEGGTDTQYF

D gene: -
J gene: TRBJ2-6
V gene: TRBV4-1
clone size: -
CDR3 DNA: TGCGCCAGCAGCCGTGCTGAGTCTGGGGCCAACGTCCTGACTTTC
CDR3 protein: CASSRAESGANVLTF

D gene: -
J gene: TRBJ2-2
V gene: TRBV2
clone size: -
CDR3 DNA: TGTGCCAGCAGTGAAGGGTCAAGAGGCACCGGGGAGCTGTTTTTT
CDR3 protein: CASSEGSRGTGELFF

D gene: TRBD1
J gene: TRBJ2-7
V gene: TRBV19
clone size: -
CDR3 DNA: TGTGCCAGTCAGAAGGTAAAGGGGGCTGGGTACGAGCAGTACTTC
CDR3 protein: CASQKVKGAGYEQYF